One sample yielded the 18 T cell receptor beta chains listed below, sequenced in a study of T cell responses to AZD1222 COVID-19 vaccine. The table came from immunoSEQ multiplex PCR; TCRdb's copy has only in-frame clones and leaves some out. The sample has 65,000 to 75,000 clones; 84% are singletons. The sequenced sample was peripheral blood, obtained on day 0 of AZD1222 vaccination. These receptors were collected from an adult in good health.

This sequence joins TRBV2 and TRBJ1-1, with 7 positions matching TRBD1. Germline V gene lookup returns CDR1 SNHLY and CDR2 FYNNEI. The CDR3 covers 14 residues. V lost 7 bases, J lost 1 base, and 6 bases stayed unmatched. CDR3 in amino acids: CASTQTGKNTEAFF. The DNA for the CDR3 is TGTGCCAGCACACAGACAGGGAAGAACACTGAAGCTTTCTTT.

The chain combines TRBV25-1 with TRBJ1-5; D gene ambiguous. Germline loops: CDR1 MGHDK, CDR2 SYGVNS. The CDR3 loop spans 14 amino acids. Trimming stripped 1 base from V and 7 bases from J, with 11 bases between. CDR3 nucleotide sequence: TGTGCCAGCAGTGAATCGGGTCTGAGACAGCCCCAGCATTTT. It encodes CASSESGLRQPQHF. Drawing the rest from reference TRBV25-1 and TRBJ1-5, the complete variable domain is EADIYQTPRYLVIGTGKKITLECSQTMGHDKMYWYQQDPGMELHLIHYSYGVNSTEKGDLSSESTVSRIRTEHFPLTLESARPSHTSQYLCASSESGLRQPQHFGDGTRLSIL.

The chain uses TRBV5-6 and TRBJ1-2, with D uncertain. Per germline, CDR1 SGHDT and CDR2 YYEEEE. V was trimmed by 0 bases and J by 9 bases, leaving 12 bases between them. The CDR3 totals 13 residues. CDR3 DNA: TGTGCCAGCAGCTTGGCCAATCAAGAAAGCTACACCTTC. This sequence encodes CASSLANQESYTF.

The chain couples TRBV3-1 (or the pseudogene TRBV3-2) to TRBJ1-5, with 8 positions matching TRBD1. Germline trimming cut 5 bases from V and 6 bases from J; bases unmatched to any gene: 9. The germline CDR1 and CDR2 sequences are LGHDT and YNNKEL (reference sequence). The CDR3 runs 15 residues. CDR3 amino acids: CASSSGTGAVQPQHF. The CDR3 DNA follows: TGTGCCAGCAGCTCCGGGACAGGTGCTGTTCAGCCCCAGCATTTT.

The chain joins TRBV18 to TRBJ1-5; 10 nucleotides line up with TRBD1. The J segment lost 2 bases and the V segment lost 5 bases, leaving 6 bases of the junction unmatched. Germline V gene lookup returns CDR1 KGHSH and CDR2 LQKENI. The CDR3 spans 16 residues. CDR3 nucleotides: TGTGCCAGCTCAGAGCGACAGGGGGCGGGCAATCAGCCCCAGCATTTT. It translates to CASSERQGAGNQPQHF.

This clone was detected only once. This rearrangement joins TRBV29-1 to TRBJ1-1, with TRBD1 matching 7 bases. The CDR3 covers 11 residues. V lost 7 bases, J lost 8 bases, and 7 bases stayed unmatched. The germline CDR1 and CDR2 sequences are SQVTM and ANQGSEA. The CDR3 DNA follows: TGCAGCGGTGACAGGGTGCGGGAAGCTTTCTTT. Amino acids: CSGDRVREAFF.

The chain combines TRBV15 with TRBJ1-6; no clear D. V shed 0 bases and J shed 6 bases, with 15 bases lying between them. The CDR3 is 17 amino acids. From germline, CDR1 is LNHNV and CDR2 YYDKDF (reference sequence). Here the CDR3 DNA reads TGTGCCACCAGCAGAGATCCCCCCCCCGGGTCTAATTCACCCCTCCACTTT. Translating it yields CATSRDPPPGSNSPLHF. Drawing the rest from reference TRBV15 and TRBJ1-6, the complete variable domain is DAMVIQNPRYQVTQFGKPVTLSCSQTLNHNVMYWYQQKSSQAPKLLFHYYDKDFNNEADTPDNFQSRRPNTSFCFLDIRSPGLGDTAMYLCATSRDPPPGSNSPLHFGNGTRLTVT.

A remark on this clone: Relative to the germline gene, one junction end is altered; a read error may explain this. The V and J genes are TRBV9 and TRBJ1-5; maybe TRBD1 (6 bases). This CDR3 comprises 14 residues. The germline gives CDR1 SGDLS, CDR2 YYNGEE. The CDR3 here is CASRVGGGDQPQHF. For the CDR3, the DNA is TGTGCCAGCCGCGTAGGGGGGGGAGATCAGCCCCAGCATTTT.

This sequence joins TRBV6-5 and TRBJ1-5; D gene unclear. Trimming took 6 bases from V and 4 from J, leaving 10 bases between them. The CDR3 is 13 amino acids. Germline V gene sequence: CDR1 MNHEY, CDR2 SVGAGI. The CDR3 reads CASRVTENQPQHF. The CDR3 DNA reads TGTGCCAGCAGGGTAACAGAGAATCAGCCCCAGCATTTT.

A few counts support this clone. The chain has TRBV7-3 and TRBJ2-7; 8 nucleotides match TRBD2. The CDR3 runs to 14 residues. Germline V lookup: CDR1 SGHTA, CDR2 FQGTGA. Trimming took 5 bases from V and 2 from J; bases not matched to a gene: 5. The DNA for the CDR3 is TGTGCCAGCAGCCCTAGCGGGTTCACCTACGAGCAGTACTTC. Its protein product is CASSPSGFTYEQYF.

The chain links TRBV30 to TRBJ1-2; no clear D. The CDR3 consists of 16 residues. The ends were cut back, 0 bases at V and 1 base at J, with 15 bases in the middle. The V gene's germline CDR1 is GTSNPN and CDR2 SVGIG (reference sequence). Here the CDR3 DNA reads TGTGCCTGGAGTGTACTCGGCAGCTTTTTTAACTATGGCTACACCTTC. Amino acids: CAWSVLGSFFNYGYTF. The variable domain in full, with the rest retrieved from reference TRBV30 and TRBJ1-2, is SQTIHQWPATLVQPVGSPLSLECTVEGTSNPNLYWYRQAAGRGLQLLFYSVGIGQISSEVPQNLSASRPQDRQFILSSKKLLLSDSGFYLCAWSVLGSFFNYGYTFGSGTRLTVV.

The rearrangement joins TRBV30 to TRBJ2-5; no clear D. CDR3 size: 12 residues. V was pared by 7 bases and J by 3 bases, with 12 bases between. Germline V gives CDR1 GTSNPN, CDR2 SVGIG (reference sequence). The CDR3 region is CASTNVEETQYF. CDR3 nucleotides: TGTGCCTCTACAAACGTGGAAGAGACCCAGTACTTC.

The V call is TRBV6-4, the J call TRBJ1-6; TRBD1 matches at 7 bases. In germline, CDR1 is MRHNA, CDR2 SNTAGT. The V gene end was trimmed by 5 bases and the J gene end by 4 bases; junction bases not matched to a gene: 20. The CDR3 runs 20 residues. The CDR3 sequence: CASSPREDMGQKLYNSPLHF. CDR3 nucleotide sequence: TGTGCCAGCAGTCCTAGGGAAGATATGGGACAGAAACTATATAATTCACCCCTCCACTTT.

This sequence joins TRBV6-6 and TRBJ1-4, with TRBD1 matching over 8 bases. The V gene's germline CDR1 is MNHNY and CDR2 SVGAGI (reference sequence). Germline trimming cut 0 bases from V and 14 bases from J; bases unmatched to any gene: 2. This CDR3 spans 12 amino acids. The CDR3 is CASSYSTGDLFF. The DNA of the CDR3 is TGTGCCAGCAGTTACTCGACAGGGGATCTGTTTTTT.

The chain recombines TRBV28 with TRBJ1-1; TRBD1 might be the D (6 bases). This CDR3 region has 13 residues. The V end was cut by 2 bases, the J end by 7 bases, with 11 bases between. The germline V gene has CDR1 MDHEN and CDR2 SYDVKM. CDR3 DNA sequence: TGTGCCAGCAGTTTAGTGGGGGGCTATGAAGCTTTCTTT. It translates to CASSLVGGYEAFF.

The chain recombines TRBV14 with TRBJ2-1; TRBD2 matches at 13 bases. The CDR3 extends over 19 amino acids. Germline V lookup: CDR1 SGHDN, CDR2 FVKESK. The ends lost 2 bases at V and 6 bases at J; junction bases unmatched: 13. Here the CDR3 reads CASSQLLLAGGPGRNEQFF. In DNA, the CDR3 is TGTGCCAGCAGCCAACTTCTACTAGCGGGAGGGCCGGGTCGCAATGAGCAGTTCTTC.

The gene calls are TRBV19 and TRBJ1-3; D remains ambiguous. This CDR3 comprises 15 residues. V was cut by 1 base and J by 0 bases, with 7 bases left in between. The germline CDR1 and CDR2 sequences are LNHDA and SQIVND (reference sequence). The CDR3: CASSIGGSSGNTIYF. The CDR3 nucleotides are TGTGCCAGTAGTATAGGAGGATCCTCTGGAAACACCATATATTTT. The full variable domain, rest sourced from reference TRBV19 and TRBJ1-3, is DGGITQSPKYLFRKEGQNVTLSCEQNLNHDAMYWYRQDPGQGLRLIYYSQIVNDFQKGDIAEGYSVSREKKESFPLTVTSAQKNPTAFYLCASSIGGSSGNTIYFGEGSWLTVV.

This sequence joins TRBV28 and TRBJ1-1; possibly TRBD1 for D (5 bases). Trimming stripped 6 bases from V and 4 bases from J, with 15 bases between. CDR3 length: 14 amino acids. CDR1 and CDR2 (germline): MDHEN, SYDVKM. The CDR3, as DNA: TGTGCCAGCAGCCCTCCGGGGGATGGCACTGAAGCTTTCTTT. Translating gives CASSPPGDGTEAFF.